What follows are 5 T cell receptor beta chains derived from one specimen sequenced in a study of OX40 agonist ivuxolimab in advanced cancers. Libraries were prepared by immunoSEQ multiplex PCR; TCRdb keeps only in-frame clonotypes and omits some of them. The repertoire holds tens of thousands of clones, with 89% as singletons. This sample comprised CD4+ or CD8+ T cells sorted from blood, obtained in a trial of the OX40 agonist ivuxolimab. The receptors shown here come from an adult with an advanced solid tumor such as melanoma, head and neck, liver or kidney cancer.

The CDR3 sequence: CASSPPSGSNEQFF. The CDR3 bases are TGTGCCAGCTCACCACCATCTGGGAGCAATGAGCAGTTCTTC. This chain uses TRBV18 with TRBJ2-1, with D perhaps TRBD2 (5 bases). The CDR3 totals 14 residues. Between the trimmed V and J ends, which lost 0 bases and 6 bases, there was a span of 9 bases. Germline V CDR1 and CDR2: KGHSH, LQKENI.

This sequence joins TRBV10-1 and TRBJ2-7; 15 positions match TRBD2. Germline V lookup: CDR1 WNHNN, CDR2 SYGVQD (reference sequence). This CDR3 is built from 17 residues. Unmatched junction bases numbered 4, after V lost 2 bases and J lost 2 bases. The DNA for the CDR3 is TGCGCCAGCAGTGAGGGACTAGCGGGAGGGCCCACCTACGAGCAGTACTTC. Protein: CASSEGLAGGPTYEQYF.

The chain uses TRBV12-1 and TRBJ2-3; the table gives TRBD1 as D, unverified against the DNA. TRBV12-1 is deemed a pseudogene. This CDR3 comprises 18 residues. The chain's CDR3 is CASSFALPGTGFSDTQYF. For the CDR3, the DNA is TGTGCCAGCAGCTTTGCGCTTCCGGGGACAGGGTTTTCCGATACGCAGTATTTT.

The genes are TRBV11-2 and TRBJ2-7, with D possibly matching TRBD2 (7 bases). Trimming cost V 2 bases and J 4 bases, with 15 bases left between them. The germline V gene has CDR1 SGHAT and CDR2 FQNNGV. There are 15 residues in the CDR3. CDR3 nucleotides: TGTGCCAGCAGCTTACCGGGGGGCGCAGGGTACGAGCAGTACTTC. It specifies CASSLPGGAGYEQYF.

This chain joins TRBV13 and TRBJ2-5; 8 bases fit TRBD1. The CDR3 has 15 residues. The germline CDR1 and CDR2 sequences are PRHDT and FYEKMQ (reference sequence). After removal of 3 bases from V and 4 bases from J, the junction contained 7 bases not matched to a gene. The CDR3 DNA reads TGTGCCAGCAGCTTTTCCCCAACAGGGGGAGAGACCCAGTACTTC. Amino acid sequence: CASSFSPTGGETQYF.